This T cell receptor (beta chain) was documented in a study of cytomegalovirus exposure and HLA in healthy donors. With 60 Vbeta and 13 Jbeta primers, the PCR was carried out. Produced via immunoSEQ multiplex PCR; TCRdb's table is partial and in-frame only. The sample lists some 200,000 clones; around 64% were seen once. Turning to this clone: The sample has other DNA sequences that encode this CDR3 too.

From germline, CDR1 is SNHLY and CDR2 FYNNEI. The CDR3 consists of 14 residues. J was trimmed by 3 bases and V by 6 bases; bases with no gene match: 6. This receptor was taken from a man in his forties in good health and CMV-seropositive. The sequenced material came from PBMCs. The chain recombines TRBV2 with TRBJ1-2, with TRBD1 matching 8 bases. CDR3 sequence reads: CASSAQGADYGYTF. The CDR3 region has the DNA TGTGCCAGCAGCGCTCAGGGGGCTGACTATGGCTACACCTTC. Using reference TRBV2 and TRBJ1-2 for the parts outside the CDR3, the full variable domain is EPEVTQTPSHQVTQMGQEVILRCVPISNHLYFYWYRQILGQKVEFLVSFYNNEISEKSEIFDDQFSVERPDGSNFTLKIRSTKLEDSAMYFCASSAQGADYGYTFGSGTRLTVV.